Each of the 19 T cell receptor beta chains below was sequenced from the same sample in a study of Graves' ophthalmopathy and Graves' hyperthyroidism. TCR beta CDR3 regions were amplified from RNA transcripts. Investigators did first-round RT-PCR with HTBI primers, then second-round multiplex PCR. TCRdb reprocessed the multiplex PCR reads via MiXCR and lists one record per CDR3 protein. The sample contains about 400,000 distinct CDR3 sequences, around 16% of which appear only once. Material: peripheral blood. The source of these receptors is a woman under 30 with Graves' ophthalmopathy.

This clonotype occurred many times. This chain links TRBV12-3 or TRBV12-4 with TRBJ1-1, with D tentatively TRBD1 (6 bases). The CDR3 contains 13 residues. V dropped 7 bases and J dropped 3 bases, with 12 bases sitting between them. CDR3 DNA: TGTGCCAGCAAGTTTGCAGGGGACACTGAAGCTTTCTTT. Translation gives CASKFAGDTEAFF.

The chain is built from TRBV20-1 and TRBJ1-2; D remains ambiguous. Trimming stripped 3 bases from V and 4 bases from J, with 15 bases between. From germline, CDR1 is DFQATT and CDR2 SNEGSKA (reference sequence). This CDR3 is 14 amino acids long. CDR3 amino acids: CSASSTSGGYGYTF. CDR3 bases: TGCAGTGCTAGTTCGACTTCCGGCGGCTATGGCTACACCTTC.

There are many counts of this clonotype. The rearrangement joins TRBV30 to TRBJ2-6; D possibly corresponds to TRBD2 (5 bases). Germline values: CDR1 GTSNPN, CDR2 SVGIG (reference sequence). V was shortened by 8 bases and J by 0 bases, with 11 bases between the two germline ends. This CDR3 comprises 14 residues. CDR3 region: CALRGISGANVLTF. In DNA, the CDR3 is TGTGCCCTGAGAGGGATCTCTGGGGCCAACGTCCTGACTTTC. Combining the CDR3 with reference TRBV30 and TRBJ2-6 gives the whole variable domain SQTIHQWPATLVQPVGSPLSLECTVEGTSNPNLYWYRQAAGRGLQLLFYSVGIGQISSEVPQNLSASRPQDRQFILSSKKLLLSDSGFYLCALRGISGANVLTFGAGSRLTVL.

The chain carries TRBV6-1 and TRBJ2-7; no clear D. This CDR3 contains 12 residues. Trimming cost V 5 bases and J 3 bases, with 8 bases left between them. CDR1 is MNHNS and CDR2 is SASEGT in the germline V gene. The CDR3 loop is CASSIKLYEQYF. In DNA form, the CDR3 reads TGTGCCAGCAGTATTAAACTCTACGAGCAGTACTTC.

This clonotype was counted many times. The V gene is TRBV27, the J gene TRBJ2-5; the D gene is possibly TRBD1 (6 bases). This CDR3 is built from 13 residues. With 7 bases removed from V and 4 bases from J, the gap between germline ends came to 13 bases. Germline CDR1 MNHEY, CDR2 SMNVEV (reference sequence). In nucleotides, the CDR3 is TGTGCCAGCACCCGAAGGGGGACAGAGACCCAGTACTTC. Its protein is CASTRRGTETQYF.

This clonotype has at least ten counts. CDR3 nucleotide sequence: TGCAGTGCCCTAATAGGGGGAAACACCATATATTTT. As protein: CSALIGGNTIYF. This chain uses TRBV20-1 with TRBJ1-3; D uncertain. V lost 6 bases and J 4 bases, leaving 10 bases between the germline ends. The CDR3 sequence is 12 residues long. CDR1 is DFQATT and CDR2 is SNEGSKA in the germline V gene (reference sequence).

This clonotype was recorded at least ten times. The chain links TRBV7-8 to TRBJ2-7; D unresolved. This CDR3 is built from 13 residues. In germline, CDR1 is SGHVS, CDR2 FQNEAQ. Trimming cost V 1 base and J 7 bases, with 11 bases left between them. The CDR3 DNA reads TGTGCCAGCAGCTTAGTTGGGGTCGGGGAGCAGTACTTC. It specifies CASSLVGVGEQYF.

Ten or more counts support this clonotype. The genes are TRBV27 and TRBJ2-7; tentative D call: TRBD1 (5 bases). The germline gives CDR1 MNHEY, CDR2 SMNVEV (reference sequence). With 1 base removed from V and 1 base from J, the gap between germline ends came to 8 bases. The CDR3 has 14 amino acids. The CDR3 coding sequence is TGTGCCAGCAGTTTATGGGGCAGTTCCTACGAGCAGTACTTC. It codes for CASSLWGSSYEQYF.

As to this clonotype: One end of the junction varies from germline; a read error may be responsible. In nucleotides, the CDR3 is TGTGCTAGTGGGTTGGGGGACAGTTTGGGTACTGAAGCTTTCTTT. Translation: CASGLGDSLGTEAFF. The J gene is TRBJ1-1, the V gene TRBV12-5; 7 nucleotides line up with TRBD1. This CDR3 is 15 amino acids long. CDR1 and CDR2 (germline): LGHNT, FRNRAP.

This clonotype was recorded many times. V gene TRBV29-1 combines with J gene TRBJ1-1; possibly TRBD1 for D (5 bases). CDR1 and CDR2 from the germline V gene are SQVTM and ANQGSEA. This CDR3 contains 12 residues. The V end was cut by 4 bases, the J end by 1 base, with 7 bases between. CDR3 in DNA: TGCAGCGTTGCCACAGGGAACACTGAAGCTTTCTTT. Its translation is CSVATGNTEAFF.

This clonotype was recorded many times. This chain joins TRBV11-2 and TRBJ2-5, with D maybe TRBD2 (5 bases). CDR1 SGHAT and CDR2 FQNNGV come from the germline V gene. CDR3 length equals 17 residues. Between the trimmed V and J ends, which lost 1 base and 5 bases, there was a span of 20 bases. In DNA form, the CDR3 reads TGTGCCAGCAGCTTAGGGGGAGCGATAAATCTCGGGGAGACCCAGTACTTC. This sequence encodes CASSLGGAINLGETQYF.

This clonotype was seen ten or more times. This chain joins TRBV12-3 or TRBV12-4 and TRBJ1-5; D ambiguous. CDR3 length: 15 residues. With 2 bases removed from V and 0 bases from J, the gap between germline ends came to 8 bases. The CDR3 reads CASSLQMPSNQPQHF. DNA of the CDR3: TGTGCCAGCAGTTTACAGATGCCTAGCAATCAGCCCCAGCATTTT.

This clonotype was picked up many times. The chain combines TRBV7-9 with TRBJ1-5; 8 bases line up with TRBD1. The CDR3 has 16 residues. Germline values: CDR1 SEHNR, CDR2 FQNEAQ (reference sequence). V was pared by 5 bases and J by 5 bases, with 11 bases of the junction left unmatched. DNA of the CDR3: TGTGCCAGCAGCCTATCTCTCTCAGGGGGCGATCAGCCCCAGCATTTT. Translating it yields CASSLSLSGGDQPQHF.

This clonotype was seen repeatedly, ten times or more. The CDR3 coding sequence is TGTGCCACCAGCAGGCTCGGCTCTTCACCCCTCCACTTT. As protein: CATSRLGSSPLHF. The rearrangement joins TRBV15 to TRBJ1-6; D gene ambiguous. Germline CDR1 is LNHNV and CDR2 is YYDKDF (reference sequence). Trimming pared 3 bases from V and 9 bases from J, leaving 9 bases between. The CDR3 contains 13 residues.

This clonotype was counted ten times or more. Because the CDR3 is missing its conserved closing phenylalanine or tryptophan, this is likely a read error. The rearrangement uses TRBV30 and TRBJ1-5; D perhaps matches TRBD1 (6 bases). Per germline, CDR1 GTSNPN and CDR2 SVGIG (reference sequence). The CDR3 sequence is 12 residues long. V was pared by 1 base and J by 7 bases, with 8 bases between. The CDR3 protein is CAWSEGGQPQHS. The CDR3 coding sequence is TGTGCCTGGAGTGAGGGGGGACAGCCCCAGCATTCT.

In its sample, this clonotype was seen many times. The J gene is TRBJ1-5, the V gene TRBV12-3 or TRBV12-4, with 8 bases lining up with TRBD1. This CDR3 has 16 amino acids. V shed 4 bases, J shed 4 bases, and the junction held 9 bases outside the gene matches. This CDR3 is CASSWDRSMGNQPQHF. CDR3 sequence (DNA): TGTGCCAGCAGTTGGGACAGGTCAATGGGAAATCAGCCCCAGCATTTT.

This clonotype has a count of ten or more. This rearrangement joins TRBV15 to TRBJ2-2; 9 positions agree with TRBD2. CDR3 size: 18 residues. The V and J ends lost 2 bases and 2 bases, in that order; junction bases with no gene match: 9. Germline-derived CDR1 and CDR2 are LNHNV and YYDKDF (reference sequence). Here the CDR3 reads CATSRQRPLAGNTGELFF. DNA for the CDR3: TGTGCCACCAGCAGACAGAGACCCCTAGCGGGAAACACCGGGGAGCTGTTTTTT.

This clonotype was observed many times. The V and J genes are TRBV29-1 and TRBJ1-2; TRBD1 might be the D (6 bases). V was trimmed by 5 bases and J by 0 bases, leaving 10 bases between them. The CDR3 is made up of 13 amino acids. CDR1 and CDR2 from the germline V gene are SQVTM and ANQGSEA. CDR3 loop: CSVSGGPNYGYTF. In nucleotides, the CDR3 is TGCAGCGTTTCCGGGGGCCCTAACTATGGCTACACCTTC.

This clonotype was counted a few times. This rearrangement joins TRBV12-3 or TRBV12-4 to TRBJ2-4, with D possibly TRBD1 on 6 matching bases. The CDR3 runs 15 residues. Trimming stripped 6 bases from V and 6 bases from J, with 18 bases between. The CDR3 spells CASSRRGSGINIQYF. CDR3 sequence (DNA): TGTGCCAGCAGCCGAAGGGGGTCCGGGATAAACATTCAGTACTTC.